This T cell receptor beta chain was recovered during a study of PD-1 blockade in classical Hodgkin lymphoma. After removal of 5 bases from V and 1 base from J, the junction contained 9 bases not matched to a gene. The germline V gene encodes CDR1 LNHDA and CDR2 SQIVND (reference sequence). The CDR3 consists of 16 residues. Using immunoSEQ multiplex PCR, the repertoire was profiled, and TCRdb retains in-frame clones only, with some absent. The data hold under 35,000 clones, with roughly nine tenths observed a single time. Remarks on this clone: The antigen remains undetermined.

Findings of the study overall: Healthy donors reportedly exceeded newly diagnosed patients in baseline TCR diversity. Repertoire differences have undefined causes, possibly disease activity or prior therapy.

As for time point: newly diagnosed, previously untreated cHL patient sample. Thawed PBMCs yielded CD4+ T cells through magnetic negative selection. The sequencing input was CD4+ T cells from blood. The genes are TRBV19 and TRBJ1-2, with 8 bases that match TRBD1. The sequence was obtained from a human donor with classical Hodgkin lymphoma. The CDR3 DNA is TGTGCCAGTAGTGCCAACTTAGACAGGGGTAACTATGGCTACACCTTC. It encodes CASSANLDRGNYGYTF.